This entry lists 10 T cell receptor beta chains sequenced from one sample in a study of blood T cells in healthy people across ages. A sample-barcoded 5' primer and a J-beta primer mix were used in a second PCR of roughly 6 to 12 cycles. TCRdb reprocessed the 5' RACE reads with MiXCR, giving one entry per CDR3 protein. The repertoire consists of under 800,000 distinct CDR3 sequences, with about 42% occurring once and the leading ten covering 20% to 25%. Sequences were obtained from blood. These receptors were obtained from an older woman in good health.

The chain recombines TRBV4-1 with TRBJ2-4; 7 nucleotides line up with TRBD1. The DNA matches TRBJ2-7 better at its end, which makes the J call doubtful. This CDR3 contains 14 residues. In germline, CDR1 is MGHRA, CDR2 YSYEKL. This CDR3 is CASSLQTGVYEQYF. The CDR3 DNA follows: TGCGCCAGCAGCTTACAAACAGGGGTGTACGAGCAGTACTTC.

This clonotype has more than one count but fewer than ten. This chain connects TRBV5-5 to TRBJ1-1; D call uncertain. Trimming shortened V by 0 bases and J by 0 bases, and 12 bases separated the two germline ends. This CDR3 has 16 residues. Germline V CDR1 and CDR2: SGHKS, YYEKEE (reference sequence). CDR3 protein: CASSLEGINMNTEAFF. The DNA for the CDR3 is TGTGCCAGCAGCTTGGAAGGGATTAACATGAACACTGAAGCTTTCTTT.

This CDR3 is CASSRGGGVGLAGKTGGNEQFF. DNA for the CDR3: TGTGCCAGCAGCCGTGGGGGTGGTGTGGGACTAGCGGGTAAAACAGGGGGTAATGAGCAGTTCTTC. V is TRBV6-1 and J is TRBJ2-1, with 12 nucleotides matching TRBD2. Looked up from germline, CDR1 is MNHNS and CDR2 is SASEGT. The CDR3 contains 22 residues. Unmatched junction bases numbered 28, after V lost 6 bases and J lost 7 bases.

This sequence joins TRBV4-2 and TRBJ2-2; TRBD2 aligns across 8 bases. This CDR3 spans 15 amino acids. Germline V lookup: CDR1 LGHNA, CDR2 YNFKEQ. Trimming at V came to 1 base and at J to 7 bases, leaving 5 bases not matched to a gene. The CDR3 nucleotides are TGTGCCAGCAGCCAAGTCGCGACTAGCGACGGGGAGCTGTTTTTT. Encoded protein: CASSQVATSDGELFF.

DNA for the CDR3: TGCAGCGTTGCCGACGACAGTCTTACTGATGGCTACACCTTC. Translation: CSVADDSLTDGYTF. The chain is built from TRBV29-1 and TRBJ1-2, with D possibly TRBD1 on 5 matching bases. Looked up from germline, CDR1 is SQVTM and CDR2 is ANQGSEA. Between the trimmed V and J ends, which lost 4 bases and 6 bases, there was a span of 18 bases. The CDR3 contains 14 residues.

This rearrangement joins TRBV3-1 to TRBJ2-1; perhaps TRBD2 as D (5 bases). V lost 3 bases and J lost 4, with 10 bases in between. CDR3 size: 14 residues. The germline V gene encodes CDR1 LGHDT and CDR2 YNNKEL (reference sequence). CDR3 DNA: TGTGCCAGCAGCCATCCGGGATTATACAATGAGCAGTTCTTC. Its protein is CASSHPGLYNEQFF.

This clonotype was seen more than once but under ten times. V usage is TRBV4-3 and J usage is TRBJ2-2; 9 bases fit TRBD2. Trimming at V came to 0 bases and at J to 7 bases, leaving 15 bases not matched to a gene. CDR1 is LGHNA and CDR2 is YSLEER in the germline V gene. The CDR3 is 19 amino acids. The CDR3 spells CASSQDLARIAGDIGELFF. In nucleotides, the CDR3 is TGCGCCAGCAGCCAAGATCTAGCCCGGATAGCGGGAGATATCGGGGAGCTGTTTTTT.

CDR3 region: CSASPVGDRYYNEQFF. The CDR3 DNA reads as TGCAGTGCTAGCCCGGTCGGGGACAGATACTACAATGAGCAGTTCTTC. The chain carries TRBV20-1 and TRBJ2-1, with 7 bases identical to TRBD1. With 3 bases clipped from V and 3 bases from J, the junction kept 11 bases outside the gene matches. The germline CDR1 and CDR2 sequences are DFQATT and SNEGSKA (reference sequence). The CDR3 is 16 amino acids.

This clonotype was picked up one time. V is TRBV7-2 and J is TRBJ2-3, with no clear D. This CDR3 has 14 amino acids. The germline gives CDR1 SGHTA, CDR2 FQGNSA. Trimming pared 0 bases from V and 0 bases from J, leaving 4 bases between. The CDR3 sequence: CASSLAFSTDTQYF. The CDR3 DNA is TGTGCCAGCAGCTTAGCCTTTAGCACAGATACGCAGTATTTT.

The genes are TRBV7-2 and TRBJ1-4; 8 nucleotides match TRBD1. The CDR3 length is 15 residues. V shed 5 bases and J 6 bases; nucleotides not matched to a gene: 8. Germline values: CDR1 SGHTA, CDR2 FQGNSA. The CDR3 is CASSGQGPVDEKLFF. The CDR3 bases are TGTGCCAGCAGCGGACAGGGTCCGGTTGATGAAAAACTGTTTTTT. The full variable domain, with the rest looked up from reference TRBV7-2 and TRBJ1-4, is GAGVSQSPSNKVTEKGKDVELRCDPISGHTALYWYRQSLGQGLEFLIYFQGNSAPDKSGLPSDRFSAERTGGSVSTLTIQRTQQEDSAVYLCASSGQGPVDEKLFFGSGTQLSVL.